The TCR beta chain described here comes from a study of blood T cell repertoires in COVID-19. Study in general: PBMCs, B-cell-depleted T cells, or T cells were the source of the cDNA or gDNA that made up the material.

This clone was observed once. CDR3 length: 15 amino acids. The germline V gene has CDR1 MNHEY and CDR2 SMNVEV (reference sequence). V lost 5 bases and J lost 0, with 11 bases in between. Original methodology: Cell counts per sample came from amplifying reference gene primers. Data came from immunoSEQ multiplex PCR; TCRdb stores just in-frame clones and leaves some out. For V, J and clone size, that table is used; D and trimming come from the DNA. The top ten hold about 1.7% of the sample, which has tens of thousands of clones, 90% to 95% seen once. The receptor was derived from a man aged 55 to 70 with acute or convalescent COVID-19. J is TRBJ2-1 and V is TRBV27; tentatively, D is TRBD1 (6 bases). The specimen was peripheral blood. CDR3 amino acids: CASSPGADSYNEQFF. In DNA form, the CDR3 reads TGTGCCAGCAGTCCAGGGGCGGACTCCTACAATGAGCAGTTCTTC.